The 19 T cell receptor beta chains reported below all come from one sample, sequenced in a study of shared clonotypes between healthy human individuals. Profiling relied on immunoSEQ multiplex PCR, and the TCRdb table lists in-frame clones only, not all of them. This sample has 500,000 or so clones, with around 95% found just once. Sequencing was done on a sample of naive CD4+ T cells sorted from blood. Documented subset: CD45RA+ positively selected. Source of these receptors: a woman under 40 in good health.

The chain is built from TRBV4-1 and TRBJ2-7, with TRBD1 matching 9 bases. Losses at the gene ends were 2 bases for V and 4 bases for J; bases not matched to a gene: 6. The germline gives CDR1 MGHRA, CDR2 YSYEKL. There are 15 residues in the CDR3. This CDR3 reads CASSQLGTGRYEQYF. The CDR3 bases are TGCGCCAGCAGCCAACTCGGGACAGGGCGGTACGAGCAGTACTTC.

The rearrangement uses TRBV30 and TRBJ2-5; D is uncertain. V lost 0 bases and J lost 4, with 6 bases in between. CDR1 and CDR2 from the germline V gene are GTSNPN and SVGIG (reference sequence). This CDR3 contains 12 residues. The CDR3 DNA reads as TGTGCCTGGAGTGTACTTTCAGAGACCCAGTACTTC. Translating gives CAWSVLSETQYF.

The rearrangement uses TRBV6-6 and TRBJ2-3; the D is unclear. This CDR3 is 15 amino acids long. V dropped 0 bases and J dropped 0 bases, with 7 bases sitting between them. CDR1 MNHNY and CDR2 SVGAGI come from the germline V gene (reference sequence). The CDR3 reads CASSYSARSTDTQYF. DNA of the CDR3: TGTGCCAGCAGTTACTCGGCCCGAAGCACAGATACGCAGTATTTT.

This chain joins TRBV29-1 and TRBJ1-5; D is ambiguous. The germline CDR1 and CDR2 sequences are SQVTM and ANQGSEA. Deletions cut 7 bases from V and 5 bases from J, with 21 bases between. CDR3 length: 15 amino acids. The CDR3, as DNA: TGCAGCGGTTACCTATGGCGCTTGAGACATCAGCCCCAGCATTTT. Amino acids: CSGYLWRLRHQPQHF.

The rearrangement uses TRBV9 and TRBJ2-4; 10 bases agree with TRBD2. V dropped 5 bases and J dropped 7; count of bases not matched to a gene: 3. Germline V gives CDR1 SGDLS, CDR2 YYNGEE. The CDR3 extends over 13 amino acids. The CDR3 DNA sequence: TGTGCCAGCAGGCCTAGCGGGAGTAACATTCAGTACTTC. Translated, it gives CASRPSGSNIQYF.

The genes are TRBV28 and TRBJ2-5; 11 nucleotides match TRBD1. The CDR3 spans 15 residues. V shed 6 bases and J 5 bases; nucleotides not matched to a gene: 8. Germline V gives CDR1 MDHEN, CDR2 SYDVKM. CDR3: CASRTRTGGYETQYF. The CDR3 nucleotides are TGTGCCAGCAGAACTCGGACAGGGGGCTATGAGACCCAGTACTTC.

The V gene is TRBV19, the J gene TRBJ2-5; the D gene is possibly TRBD1 (6 bases). This CDR3 is 14 amino acids long. V lost 5 bases, J lost 5 bases, and 15 bases lay in between. Per the germline V gene, CDR1 is LNHDA and CDR2 is SQIVND (reference sequence). The DNA of the CDR3 is TGTGCCAGTAGTCGGTACAGGGCCGATGAGACCCAGTACTTC. Residues: CASSRYRADETQYF.

The chain is built from TRBV7-3 and TRBJ1-1; D gene unclear. There are 13 residues in the CDR3. V was pared by 5 bases and J by 2 bases, with 9 bases between. Germline loops: CDR1 SGHTA, CDR2 FQGTGA. CDR3 sequence (DNA): TGTGCCAGCAGCCTAGCCCTTAACACTGAAGCTTTCTTT. This translates into CASSLALNTEAFF.

The chain links TRBV11-2 to TRBJ2-5, with 8 bases that match TRBD2. CDR1 is SGHAT and CDR2 is FQNNGV in the germline V gene. This CDR3 is built from 17 residues. V was pared by 4 bases and J by 5 bases, with 15 bases of the junction left unmatched. DNA of the CDR3: TGTGCCAGCAGCTCACGCACGGGAGCGGGAGTAGTGGAGACCCAGTACTTC. Its translation is CASSSRTGAGVVETQYF.

This chain joins TRBV7-7 and TRBJ2-6, with D uncertain. V was clipped by 5 bases and J by 5 bases, with 22 bases between them. The CDR3 has 18 residues. The germline CDR1 and CDR2 sequences are SSHAT and FNYEAQ (reference sequence). The CDR3 loop is CASSIKPVPQSRANVLTF. The CDR3 DNA reads TGTGCCAGCAGCATAAAACCAGTGCCACAAAGTCGGGCCAACGTCCTGACTTTC.

The chain carries TRBV6-1 and TRBJ1-5, with 7 bases identical to TRBD1. V was clipped by 4 bases and J by 0 bases; unmatched bases: 9. CDR1 MNHNS and CDR2 SASEGT come from the germline V gene. This CDR3 comprises 17 residues. For the CDR3, the DNA is TGTGCCAGCAGTGTGGGACAGTCGCTATATAGCAATCAGCCCCAGCATTTT. Its protein is CASSVGQSLYSNQPQHF.

This sequence joins TRBV10-3 and TRBJ1-1; TRBD1 aligns across 10 bases. The CDR3 is made up of 13 amino acids. Germline CDR1 ENHRY, CDR2 SYGVKD. Germline trimming cut 10 bases from V and 1 base from J; bases unmatched to any gene: 3. The CDR3 DNA reads TGTGCCACGAGGGACAGGGGGAACACTGAAGCTTTCTTT. Residues: CATRDRGNTEAFF.

This chain uses TRBV5-4 with TRBJ2-7; TRBD2 agrees at 13 bases. Per germline, CDR1 SGHNT and CDR2 YYREEE (reference sequence). V shed 4 bases and J 4 bases; nucleotides not matched to a gene: 8. This CDR3 is 16 amino acids long. The DNA of the CDR3 is TGTGCCAGCAGCCCTGGGACTAGCGGGACCCTGTACGAGCAGTACTTC. It translates to CASSPGTSGTLYEQYF.

This rearrangement joins TRBV4-1 to TRBJ2-6; 9 bases line up with TRBD2. The CDR3 covers 20 residues. V shed 1 base, J shed 0 bases, and the junction held 10 bases outside the gene matches. Germline assignment: CDR1 MGHRA and CDR2 YSYEKL. Written as DNA, the CDR3 is TGCGCCAGCAGCCAAGGACTAGCGGCCTTAACAACCTCTGGGGCCAACGTCCTGACTTTC. This gives the protein CASSQGLAALTTSGANVLTF.

The chain employs TRBV28 and TRBJ2-7; 7 nucleotides match TRBD2. V dropped 10 bases and J dropped 7; count of bases not matched to a gene: 1. The germline gives CDR1 MDHEN, CDR2 SYDVKM. The CDR3 sequence is 9 residues long. CDR3 in amino acids: CATGGEQYF. The DNA for the CDR3 is TGTGCCACCGGGGGGGAGCAGTACTTC.

The chain has TRBV6-6 and TRBJ2-1, with 11 bases lining up with TRBD2. With 6 bases clipped from V and 3 bases from J, the junction kept 7 bases outside the gene matches. The CDR3 is made up of 16 amino acids. The germline V gene encodes CDR1 MNHNY and CDR2 SVGAGI (reference sequence). CDR3 in amino acids: CASSRLAGILYNEQFF. CDR3 coding DNA: TGTGCCAGCAGCAGACTAGCGGGGATCCTCTACAATGAGCAGTTCTTC.

This chain connects TRBV6-5 to TRBJ2-7; D might be TRBD2 (5 bases). Germline loops: CDR1 MNHEY, CDR2 SVGAGI. Trimming stripped 6 bases from V and 0 bases from J, with 15 bases between. CDR3 length: 15 amino acids. The CDR3 loop reads CASSYDYQSSYEQYF. CDR3 bases: TGTGCCAGCAGCTATGACTACCAGAGCTCCTACGAGCAGTACTTC.

The chain is built from TRBV18 and TRBJ1-1; D unclear. V shed 6 bases and J shed 3 bases, with 11 bases lying between them. CDR3 length equals 13 residues. CDR1 and CDR2 (germline): KGHSH, LQKENI. Written as DNA, the CDR3 is TGTGCCAGCTCCAACCGGGAGGACACTGAAGCTTTCTTT. This sequence encodes CASSNREDTEAFF.

The V call is TRBV29-1, the J call TRBJ2-7; TRBD1 aligns across 8 bases. Per germline, CDR1 SQVTM and CDR2 ANQGSEA. Unmatched junction bases numbered 10, after V lost 6 bases and J lost 3 bases. The CDR3 sequence is 14 residues long. CDR3 region: CSVKAGTGNYEQYF. In nucleotides, the CDR3 is TGCAGCGTGAAAGCCGGGACAGGCAACTACGAGCAGTACTTC.